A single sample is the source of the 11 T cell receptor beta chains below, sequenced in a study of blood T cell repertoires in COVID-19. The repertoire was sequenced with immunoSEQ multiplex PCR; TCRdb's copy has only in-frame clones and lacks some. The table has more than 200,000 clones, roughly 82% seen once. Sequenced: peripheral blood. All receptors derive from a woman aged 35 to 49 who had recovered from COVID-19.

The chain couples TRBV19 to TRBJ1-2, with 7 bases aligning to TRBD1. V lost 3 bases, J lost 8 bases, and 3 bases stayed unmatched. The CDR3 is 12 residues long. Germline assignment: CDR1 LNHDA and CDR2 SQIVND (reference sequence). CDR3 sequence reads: CASSMWDSGYTF. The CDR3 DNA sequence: TGTGCCAGTAGTATGTGGGACAGCGGCTACACCTTC.

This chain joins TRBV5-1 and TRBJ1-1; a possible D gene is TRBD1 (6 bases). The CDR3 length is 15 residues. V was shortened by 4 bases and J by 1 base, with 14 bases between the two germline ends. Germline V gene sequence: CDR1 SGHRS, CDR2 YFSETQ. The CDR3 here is CASSARQVPNTEAFF. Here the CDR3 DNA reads TGCGCCAGCAGCGCCCGACAGGTCCCGAACACTGAAGCTTTCTTT.

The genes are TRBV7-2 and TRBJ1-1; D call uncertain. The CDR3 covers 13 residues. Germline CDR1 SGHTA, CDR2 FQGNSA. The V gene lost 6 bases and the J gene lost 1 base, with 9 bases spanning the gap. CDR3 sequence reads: CASRQHRNTEAFF. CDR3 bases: TGTGCCAGCAGACAACACAGGAACACTGAAGCTTTCTTT.

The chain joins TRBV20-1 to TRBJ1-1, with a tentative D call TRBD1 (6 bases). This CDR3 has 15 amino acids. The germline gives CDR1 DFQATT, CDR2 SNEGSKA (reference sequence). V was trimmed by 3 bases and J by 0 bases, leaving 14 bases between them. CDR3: CSASGAGQMNTEAFF. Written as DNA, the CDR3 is TGCAGTGCTAGTGGGGCCGGACAGATGAACACTGAAGCTTTCTTT.

The CDR3 coding sequence is TGCAGCTCTACCGGGACAGGGTTTACCAATGAGCAGTTCTTC. This sequence encodes CSSTGTGFTNEQFF. The chain is built from TRBV29-1 and TRBJ2-1; 9 bases agree with TRBD1. This CDR3 comprises 14 residues. V was pared by 8 bases and J by 6 bases, with 11 bases of the junction left unmatched. Germline loops: CDR1 SQVTM, CDR2 ANQGSEA.

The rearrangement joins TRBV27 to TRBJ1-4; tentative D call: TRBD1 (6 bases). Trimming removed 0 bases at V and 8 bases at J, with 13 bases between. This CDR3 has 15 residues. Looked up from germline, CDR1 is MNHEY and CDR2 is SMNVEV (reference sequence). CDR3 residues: CASSLSQGNYEKLFF. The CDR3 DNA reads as TGTGCCAGCAGTTTATCTCAGGGGAATTACGAAAAACTGTTTTTT.

The CDR3 spells CASRRGGLNTEAFF. DNA for the CDR3: TGTGCCAGCAGGAGGGGGGGGCTGAACACTGAAGCTTTCTTT. The J gene is TRBJ1-1, the V gene TRBV6-5; D is perhaps TRBD1 (6 bases). V lost 6 bases and J lost 0, with 11 bases in between. This CDR3 is 14 amino acids long. Germline V gene data show CDR1 as MNHEY and CDR2 as SVGAGI.

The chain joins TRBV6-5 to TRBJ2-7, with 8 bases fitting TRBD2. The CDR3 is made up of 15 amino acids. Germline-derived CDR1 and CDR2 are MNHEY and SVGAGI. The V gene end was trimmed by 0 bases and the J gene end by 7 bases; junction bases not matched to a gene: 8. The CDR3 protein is CASSYSSGGFWEQYF. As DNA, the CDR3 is TGTGCCAGCAGTTACTCGTCGGGGGGGTTTTGGGAGCAGTACTTC.

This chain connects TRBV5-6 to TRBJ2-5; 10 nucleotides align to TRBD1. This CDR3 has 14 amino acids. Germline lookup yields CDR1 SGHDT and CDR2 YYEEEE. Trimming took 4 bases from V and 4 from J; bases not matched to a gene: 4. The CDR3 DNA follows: TGTGCCAGCAGCATGGGACAGGGGAGAGAGACCCAGTACTTC. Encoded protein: CASSMGQGRETQYF.

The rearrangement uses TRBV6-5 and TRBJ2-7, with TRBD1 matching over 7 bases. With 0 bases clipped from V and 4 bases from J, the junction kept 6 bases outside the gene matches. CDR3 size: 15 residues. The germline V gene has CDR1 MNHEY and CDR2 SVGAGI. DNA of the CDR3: TGTGCCAGCAGTTACTCAAGGCTGGGACAGTACGAGCAGTACTTC. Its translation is CASSYSRLGQYEQYF.

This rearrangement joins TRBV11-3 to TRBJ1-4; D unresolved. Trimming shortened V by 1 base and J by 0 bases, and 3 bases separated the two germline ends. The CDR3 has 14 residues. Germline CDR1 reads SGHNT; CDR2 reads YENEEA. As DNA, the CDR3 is TGTGCCAGCAGCTTAGCAACAACTAATGAAAAACTGTTTTTT. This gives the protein CASSLATTNEKLFF.